Sequencing of this TCR beta chain was carried out in a study of T cells in Graves' hyperthyroidism and ophthalmopathy. Whole-study results and caveats: Ophthalmopathy was distinguished from stable hyperthyroidism by 13 V-J signatures. Also found in blood were most expanded thyroid clonotypes above 0.001.

RNA transcripts yielded amplified TCR beta CDR3 regions. The HTBI primer set was used in a first-round RT-PCR of the TCR CDR3. TCRdb analysed the multiplex PCR reads with MiXCR anew, one entry per CDR3 protein. The repertoire holds about 640,000 distinct CDR3 sequences, with just under 45% as singletons. On this clonotype itself: Antigen unknown.

This CDR3 contains 15 residues. Trimming took off 1 base at V and 3 bases at J, with 12 bases between the two ends. The chain recombines TRBV12-3 or TRBV12-4 with TRBJ1-2; TRBD1 might be the D (5 bases). The source of this sequence is an adult man with Graves' disease, either hyperthyroidism or ophthalmopathy (not recorded which). The sample taken for sequencing was peripheral blood or thyroid tissue (not recorded which). CDR3 bases: TGTGCCAGCAGTTTAGGCGCCGGCAGGGACTATGGCTACACCTTC. Translating it yields CASSLGAGRDYGYTF.